These 9 T cell receptor beta chains originate from one sample sequenced in a study of T cells in Graves' hyperthyroidism and ophthalmopathy. Amplification targeted TCR beta CDR3 regions from RNA transcripts. TCR CDR3 underwent first-round RT-PCR with the HTBI primer set. One entry per CDR3 protein results from TCRdb running MiXCR on the multiplex PCR reads. The sample consists of roughly 580,000 distinct CDR3 sequences, just over 45% of them appearing once. Source material: peripheral blood or thyroid tissue (not recorded which). Every receptor here comes from a young woman with Graves' hyperthyroidism.

V gene TRBV12-3 or TRBV12-4 combines with J gene TRBJ2-7; D unresolved. Trimming removed 2 bases from V and 5 bases from J, with 10 bases in between. CDR3 length: 13 amino acids. The CDR3 loop reads CASSLRNIHEQYF. The CDR3 DNA reads as TGTGCCAGCAGTTTAAGGAATATCCACGAGCAGTACTTC.

This clonotype was recorded at least ten times. The chain joins TRBV5-1 to TRBJ1-2; D is perhaps TRBD1 (6 bases). The CDR3 runs to 15 residues. Between the trimmed V and J ends, which lost 0 bases and 4 bases, there was a span of 13 bases. Germline V gives CDR1 SGHRS, CDR2 YFSETQ. The CDR3 DNA reads as TGCGCCAGCAGCTTGGGGGGACACCTCATCTATGGCTACACCTTC. Translated: CASSLGGHLIYGYTF. The full variable domain, its missing parts supplied by reference TRBV5-1 and TRBJ1-2, is KAGVTQTPRYLIKTRGQQVTLSCSPISGHRSVSWYQQTPGQGLQFLFEYFSETQRNKGNFPGRFSGRQFSNSRSEMNVSTLELGDSALYLCASSLGGHLIYGYTFGSGTRLTVV.

The chain joins TRBV20-1 to TRBJ2-3, with TRBD2 matching over 8 bases. This CDR3 contains 14 residues. From germline, CDR1 is DFQATT and CDR2 SNEGSKA (reference sequence). With V trimmed by 1 base and J by 6 bases, 6 bases remained unmatched. CDR3 protein: CSARVSGSLDTQYF. As DNA, the CDR3 is TGCAGTGCTAGAGTAAGCGGGAGTTTGGATACGCAGTATTTT.

This sequence joins TRBV6-5 and TRBJ2-6; D unclear. Deletions cut 6 bases from V and 18 bases from J, with 12 bases between. Per the germline V gene, CDR1 is MNHEY and CDR2 is SVGAGI. The CDR3 has 10 residues. CDR3 loop: CASSVRPQTF. The CDR3 nucleotides read TGTGCCAGCAGCGTACGGCCCCAGACTTTC.

This clonotype was seen a few times. The chain's CDR3 is CASSLDLMSTNQPQHF. As DNA, the CDR3 is TGTGCCAGCAGTTTAGATTTGATGAGTACTAATCAGCCCCAGCATTTT. This chain connects TRBV12-3 or TRBV12-4 to TRBJ1-5; D unresolved. The CDR3 sequence is 16 residues long. The V end was cut by 1 base, the J end by 4 bases, with 14 bases between.

This chain uses TRBV12-3 or TRBV12-4 with TRBJ2-2; D is perhaps TRBD2 (5 bases). CDR3 length: 15 residues. V gave up 3 bases and J gave up 2 bases, with 10 bases separating them. The CDR3 loop reads CASSFSAVNTGELFF. DNA for the CDR3: TGTGCCAGCAGTTTCTCAGCGGTAAACACCGGGGAGCTGTTTTTT.

J is TRBJ2-7 and V is TRBV2; no firm D call. V shed 4 bases and J shed 0 bases, with 13 bases lying between them. The CDR3 consists of 15 residues. CDR1 SNHLY and CDR2 FYNNEI come from the germline V gene. The CDR3 sequence is CASSGSSDDSYEQYF. The DNA of the CDR3 is TGTGCCAGCAGTGGGTCTTCGGACGACTCCTACGAGCAGTACTTC.

This clonotype was counted at least ten times. The genes are TRBV7-9 and TRBJ1-2, with TRBD1 identical over 7 bases. Trimming cost V 3 bases and J 9 bases; bases outside gene matches: 7. CDR1 SEHNR and CDR2 FQNEAQ come from the germline V gene (reference sequence). The CDR3 sequence is 13 residues long. CDR3 sequence reads: CASSFPGQLSYTF. CDR3 in DNA: TGTGCCAGCAGCTTTCCGGGACAGTTGAGCTACACCTTC.

This chain connects TRBV7-8 to TRBJ1-2; tentative D call: TRBD1 (6 bases). V was trimmed by 5 bases and J by 0 bases, leaving 16 bases between them. Germline lookup yields CDR1 SGHVS and CDR2 FQNEAQ. The CDR3 length is 16 residues. The CDR3 loop reads CASSVAGTIANYGYTF. CDR3 in DNA: TGTGCCAGCAGCGTTGCCGGGACAATAGCTAACTATGGCTACACCTTC.